Presented here are 11 T cell receptor beta chains from one specimen sequenced in a study of OX40 agonist ivuxolimab in advanced cancers. Some clones are missing from TCRdb's copy, which holds only in-frame ones; the method was immunoSEQ multiplex PCR. The sample has some 85,000 clones, more than 75% seen once. Sequencing was performed on CD4+ or CD8+ T cells sorted from blood, taken in a trial of the OX40 agonist ivuxolimab. These receptor sequences come from an adult with an advanced solid tumor such as melanoma, head and neck, liver or kidney cancer.

This rearrangement joins TRBV7-2 to TRBJ1-2, with D perhaps matching TRBD1 (5 bases). The CDR3 length is 12 residues. CDR1 is SGHTA and CDR2 is FQGNSA in the germline V gene. The V gene lost 3 bases and the J gene lost 4 bases, with 6 bases spanning the gap. The CDR3 region is CASSFDSYGYTF. Written as DNA, the CDR3 is TGTGCCAGCAGCTTTGACAGCTATGGCTACACCTTC.

CDR3 loop: CASSLRDGTNEKLFF. The CDR3, as DNA: TGTGCCAGCTCACTTCGGGACGGAACTAATGAAAAACTGTTTTTT. The V gene is TRBV18, the J gene TRBJ1-4; weak D call: TRBD1 (5 bases). This CDR3 contains 15 residues. Germline V gene lookup returns CDR1 KGHSH and CDR2 LQKENI. V lost 4 bases and J lost 1, with 10 bases in between.

The chain combines TRBV18 with TRBJ2-7; tentatively, D is TRBD2 (5 bases). The CDR3 consists of 14 residues. Deletions cut 6 bases from V and 6 bases from J, with 18 bases between. Germline CDR1 is KGHSH and CDR2 is LQKENI. CDR3 nucleotides: TGTGCCAGCTCGGAGGTGCCGAGCGCCGCCGAGCAGTACTTC. This gives the protein CASSEVPSAAEQYF. Supplemented by reference TRBV18 and TRBJ2-7, the full variable domain reads NAGVMQNPRHLVRRRGQEARLRCSPMKGHSHVYWYRQLPEEGLKFMVYLQKENIIDESGMPKERFSAEFPKEGPSILRIQQVVRGDSAAYFCASSEVPSAAEQYFGPGTRLTVT.

The chain is built from TRBV28 and TRBJ1-3; TRBD1 might be the D (5 bases). Trimming removed 4 bases from V and 4 bases from J, with 11 bases in between. This CDR3 is 14 amino acids long. Germline V gene data show CDR1 as MDHEN and CDR2 as SYDVKM. The CDR3 nucleotides are TGTGCCAGCAGTTCCCAGGGTGAAGGAAACACCATATATTTT. This sequence encodes CASSSQGEGNTIYF.

This CDR3 reads CASTSGAASYNEQFF. Written as DNA, the CDR3 is TGCGCCAGCACTAGTGGGGCGGCCTCCTACAATGAGCAGTTCTTC. The J gene is TRBJ2-1, the V gene TRBV10-1, with D perhaps matching TRBD1 (5 bases). V was clipped by 7 bases and J by 0 bases, with 13 bases between them. This CDR3 is 15 amino acids long. Per the germline V gene, CDR1 is WNHNN and CDR2 is SYGVQD (reference sequence).

V and J are TRBV5-1 and TRBJ2-1; D may be TRBD1 or TRBD2 (6 bases each). CDR1 is SGHRS, CDR2 YFSETQ, per germline. Trimming shortened V by 3 bases and J by 7 bases, and 17 bases separated the two germline ends. This CDR3 region has 15 residues. The CDR3 loop is CASSWGAGDGNEQFF. In DNA, the CDR3 is TGCGCCAGCAGCTGGGGGGCAGGGGACGGGAATGAGCAGTTCTTC.

The rearrangement joins TRBV25-1 to TRBJ1-5, with D uncertain. Germline loops: CDR1 MGHDK, CDR2 SYGVNS. The CDR3 contains 13 residues. Between the trimmed V and J ends, which lost 6 bases and 2 bases, there was a span of 8 bases. The CDR3 reads CASRAGGNQPQHF. The CDR3 DNA reads TGTGCCAGCAGGGCCGGGGGCAATCAGCCCCAGCATTTT.

The chain employs TRBV2 and TRBJ1-1; 11 bases agree with TRBD1. Per the germline V gene, CDR1 is SNHLY and CDR2 is FYNNEI. V shed 6 bases and J 4 bases; nucleotides not matched to a gene: 1. The CDR3 is made up of 13 amino acids. CDR3 DNA: TGTGCCAGCAGGGGGACAGGGGGCACTGAAGCTTTCTTT. Its translation: CASRGTGGTEAFF.

This chain connects TRBV11-3 to TRBJ2-3, with 7 positions matching TRBD1. The CDR3 has 13 amino acids. CDR1 SGHNT and CDR2 YENEEA come from the germline V gene. V was clipped by 6 bases and J by 2 bases; unmatched bases: 2. The CDR3 DNA reads as TGTGCCAGCAGTACAGGGGACACAGATACGCAGTATTTT. This encodes CASSTGDTDTQYF. The full variable domain, in which reference TRBV11-3 and TRBJ2-3 provide the parts outside the CDR3, is EAGVVQSPRYKIIEKKQPVAFWCNPISGHNTLYWYLQNLGQGPELLIRYENEEAVDDSQLPKDRFSAERLKGVDSTLKIQPAELGDSAVYLCASSTGDTDTQYFGPGTRLTVL.

The rearrangement uses TRBV7-2 and TRBJ1-4; D perhaps matches TRBD1 (5 bases). Trimming took off 2 bases at V and 5 bases at J, with 18 bases between the two ends. The CDR3 sequence is 17 residues long. Germline lookup yields CDR1 SGHTA and CDR2 FQGNSA. The CDR3, as DNA: TGTGCCAGCAGCTTACTTGGCACAGGAGCCATGAATGAAAAACTGTTTTTT. It is translated as CASSLLGTGAMNEKLFF. Supplemented by reference TRBV7-2 and TRBJ1-4, the full variable domain reads GAGVSQSPSNKVTEKGKDVELRCDPISGHTALYWYRQSLGQGLEFLIYFQGNSAPDKSGLPSDRFSAERTGGSVSTLTIQRTQQEDSAVYLCASSLLGTGAMNEKLFFGSGTQLSVL.

V gene TRBV2 combines with J gene TRBJ2-1, with 9 bases aligning to TRBD2. V lost 2 bases, J lost 7 bases, and 15 bases stayed unmatched. CDR1 SNHLY and CDR2 FYNNEI come from the germline V gene. CDR3 length equals 18 residues. CDR3 DNA sequence: TGTGCCAGCAGTGAATCGGCGCTAGCGGGACCACCCCGAAATGAGCAGTTCTTC. It translates to CASSESALAGPPRNEQFF.